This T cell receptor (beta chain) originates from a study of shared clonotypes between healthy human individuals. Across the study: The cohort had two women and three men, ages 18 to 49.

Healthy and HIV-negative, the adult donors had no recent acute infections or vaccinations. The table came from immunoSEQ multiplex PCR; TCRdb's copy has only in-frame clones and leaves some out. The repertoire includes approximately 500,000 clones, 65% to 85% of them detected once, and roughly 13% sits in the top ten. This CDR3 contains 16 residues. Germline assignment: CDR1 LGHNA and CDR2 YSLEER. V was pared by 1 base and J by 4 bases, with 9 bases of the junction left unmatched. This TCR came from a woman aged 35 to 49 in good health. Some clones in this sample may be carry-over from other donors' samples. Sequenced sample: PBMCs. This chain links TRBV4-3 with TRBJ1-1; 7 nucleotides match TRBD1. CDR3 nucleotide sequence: TGCGCCAGCAGCCAAGGTAGGGGGCAAGGGACCACTGAAGCTTTCTTT. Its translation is CASSQGRGQGTTEAFF.